This TCR beta chain was sequenced during a study of T cell responses to AZD1222 COVID-19 vaccine. For this clone: The antigen is not known.

Sequencing was performed with immunoSEQ multiplex PCR; in TCRdb, only in-frame clones are kept and a portion is missing. The sample yields approximately 150,000 clones, around 93% seen once. Study-wide findings and caveats: Across spike, vaccine-associated CD4 TCRs were found, dominant at 160-218 and 743-854. None of the repertoires were sampled until the peak T cell response had passed.

This specimen was peripheral blood, taken on day 0 of AZD1222 vaccination. This receptor was identified in an adult in good health.

CDR3 protein: CASSLSTGVGNTIYF. As DNA, the CDR3 is TGCGCCAGCAGCTTGAGTACAGGGGTTGGAAACACCATATATTTT. The rearrangement joins TRBV5-1 to TRBJ1-3, with TRBD1 identical over 7 bases. Germline values: CDR1 SGHRS, CDR2 YFSETQ. CDR3 size: 15 residues. Trimming removed 1 base from V and 3 bases from J; junction bases left unmatched: 4. The entire variable domain, with the rest obtained from reference TRBV5-1 and TRBJ1-3, is as follows: KAGVTQTPRYLIKTRGQQVTLSCSPISGHRSVSWYQQTPGQGLQFLFEYFSETQRNKGNFPGRFSGRQFSNSRSEMNVSTLELGDSALYLCASSLSTGVGNTIYFGEGSWLTVV.